The clone carrying this T cell receptor beta chain turned up a few times. Its antigen is unidentified. Quantitative 5'-RACE with molecular barcodes generated TCR beta libraries. TCRdb redid the calling of the 5' RACE reads with MiXCR, one entry per CDR3 protein. The sample yields under 150,000 distinct CDR3 sequences, roughly 8.4% seen once. This record belongs to a study of CD8 T cells in ankylosing spondylitis. Whole-study results and caveats: CD8+ disease-linked clones were present at relatively low frequencies in blood. Made up of fewer than 10 highly homologous variants, a TCR beta motif appeared characteristic of ankylosing spondylitis blood.

The CDR3 totals 15 residues. Germline V CDR1 and CDR2: WNHNN, SYGVQD (reference sequence). The V end lost 3 bases, the J end lost 7 bases, and 16 bases lay between the germline ends. The source of this sequence is a male donor with ankylosing spondylitis. The chain carries TRBV10-1 and TRBJ2-1, with D perhaps matching TRBD2 (6 bases). The sequenced material came from synovial fluid, either unsorted or a sorted T cell fraction (not recorded which). The chain's CDR3 is CASSDMGGRFNEQFF. CDR3 bases: TGCGCCAGCAGTGATATGGGGGGAAGGTTTAATGAGCAGTTCTTC.